The TCR beta chain under discussion was sequenced for a study of Ad26.COV2.S vaccination and SARS-CoV-2 variants. Study at large: Enrollment placed the donor in the COV1001 Ad26.COV2.S trial arm.

Worth noting for this clone: Its antigen is currently unknown.

Germline V CDR1 and CDR2: MNHEY, SVGAGI. CDR3 length: 14 amino acids. Trimming took off 5 bases at V and 3 bases at J, with 12 bases between the two ends. The data were produced by immunoSEQ multiplex PCR, yet TCRdb's version contains in-frame clones alone and is incomplete. In the table there are approximately 480,000 clones, 87% of which are singletons. As to treatment: roughly 19 received Ad26.COV2.S at low or high dose, single or two shots; about 5 received placebo; per-sample allocation not given. Specimen acquisition occurred on day 63 following the initial vaccine or placebo injection. General study results and limits: Vaccinated individuals (as opposed to placebo recipients) had higher spike-specific TCR breadth.

Sequencing used peripheral blood, obtained in a trial of Ad26.COV2.S vaccine versus placebo. The chain employs TRBV6-5 and TRBJ2-3; D gene uncertain. This TCR derives from a person between 18 and 59 years old who received the Ad26.COV2.S COVID-19 vaccine or a placebo. CDR3 DNA: TGTGCCAGCAGTCTAGAGCAAGGGACAGATACGCAGTATTTT. Protein: CASSLEQGTDTQYF.